This T cell receptor (beta chain) was identified during a study of radiotherapy plus CTLA-4 blockade in lung cancer. Study-level background: The study recorded objective responses in 15% to 20% of patients and disease control in around 31%. Regarding the study as a whole: Tumor-derived TCR clones expanded in blood after radiotherapy plus ipilimumab. It was early blood T cell clone dynamics, with interferon-beta, that reportedly best predicted response.

To note about this clone: Its antigen is unidentified.

Per germline, CDR1 SGHRS and CDR2 YFSETQ. The V and J ends lost 4 bases and 3 bases, in that order; junction bases with no gene match: 6. CDR3 length equals 16 residues. Patients with chemo-refractory metastatic non-small-cell lung cancer received focal radiation plus CTLA-4 blockade with ipilimumab. Measured with immunoSEQ multiplex PCR; TCRdb has only the in-frame clones, and not every one. The table records tens of thousands of clones, roughly 76% of them present only once. The specimen comprised peripheral blood, sampled from a patient treated with radiotherapy plus ipilimumab. This chain connects TRBV5-1 to TRBJ2-6; 8 nucleotides match TRBD1. This TCR came from a human donor with non-small cell lung cancer who had a complete response to radiotherapy plus ipilimumab. The CDR3: CASSLNRGFGANVLTF. DNA of the CDR3: TGCGCCAGCAGCCTCAACAGGGGGTTTGGGGCCAACGTCCTGACTTTC.